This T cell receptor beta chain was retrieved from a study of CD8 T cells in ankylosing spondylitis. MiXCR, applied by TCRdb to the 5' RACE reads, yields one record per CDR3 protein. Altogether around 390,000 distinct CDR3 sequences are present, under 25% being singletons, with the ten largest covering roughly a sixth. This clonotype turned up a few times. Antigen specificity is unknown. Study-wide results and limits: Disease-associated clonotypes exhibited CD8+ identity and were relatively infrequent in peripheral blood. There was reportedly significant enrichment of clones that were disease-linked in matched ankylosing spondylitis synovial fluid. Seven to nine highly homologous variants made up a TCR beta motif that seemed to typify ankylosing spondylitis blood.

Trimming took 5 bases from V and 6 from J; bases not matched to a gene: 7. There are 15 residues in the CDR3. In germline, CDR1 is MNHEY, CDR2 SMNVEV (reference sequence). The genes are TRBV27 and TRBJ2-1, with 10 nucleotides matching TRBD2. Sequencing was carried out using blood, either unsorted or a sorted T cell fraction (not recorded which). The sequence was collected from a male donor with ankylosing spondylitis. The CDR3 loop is CASSLTSGSRNEQFF. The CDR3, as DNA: TGTGCCAGCAGTCTGACTAGCGGGTCCCGCAATGAGCAGTTCTTC.